The 30 T cell receptor beta chains given below trace back to one sample, sequenced in a study of blood T cell dynamics during melanoma immunotherapy. Time point: week 3, after first cycle of checkpoint inhibitor. TCRdb's copy holds only in-frame clones and misses some; the assay was immunoSEQ multiplex PCR. The data hold 15,000 or so clones, with roughly 92% observed a single time. The specimen was blood, collected from a patient treated with checkpoint blockade. These receptors originate from a human donor with melanoma.

The CDR3 is CASSPGREKGYGYTF. The DNA of the CDR3 is TGTGCCAGCAGCCCAGGACGGGAAAAGGGATATGGCTACACCTTC. The chain recombines TRBV7-9 with TRBJ1-2, with no clear D. V lost 5 bases and J lost 5, with 18 bases in between. CDR3 length: 15 residues. The germline CDR1 and CDR2 sequences are SEHNR and FQNEAQ (reference sequence). Filled out from reference TRBV7-9 and TRBJ1-2, the complete variable domain reads DTGVSQNPRHKITKRGQNVTFRCDPISEHNRLYWYRQTLGQGPEFLTYFQNEAQLEKSRLLSDRFSAERPKGSFSTLEIQRTEQGDSAMYLCASSPGREKGYGYTFGSGTRLTVV.

The chain links TRBV27 to TRBJ1-1; D uncertain. Germline V gene data show CDR1 as MNHEY and CDR2 as SMNVEV (reference sequence). CDR3 length equals 13 residues. V dropped 8 bases and J dropped 0 bases, with 10 bases sitting between them. CDR3 DNA sequence: TGTGCCAGCCGCTGGGGTATGAACACTGAAGCTTTCTTT. Its translation is CASRWGMNTEAFF.

As for this clone: One junction end disagrees with the germline gene, perhaps due to a read error. The chain has TRBV6-1 and TRBJ2-7; TRBD1 aligns across 7 bases. In germline, CDR1 is MNHNS, CDR2 SASEGT. The CDR3 length is 14 residues. The CDR3 DNA reads as TGTGCCAGCACCAACTATGACAGGGCCCACGAGCAGTGCTTC. Translated: CASTNYDRAHEQCF.

The V and J genes are TRBV4-1 and TRBJ1-5, with D tentatively TRBD1 (5 bases). Trimming removed 0 bases at V and 0 bases at J, with 12 bases between. The germline CDR1 and CDR2 sequences are MGHRA and YSYEKL. The CDR3 spans 17 residues. The CDR3 loop is CASSQDAGGNSNQPQHF. In DNA form, the CDR3 reads TGCGCCAGCAGCCAAGATGCGGGGGGGAATAGCAATCAGCCCCAGCATTTT.

The J gene is TRBJ1-1, the V gene TRBV29-1; 7 bases are shared with TRBD1. This CDR3 has 13 residues. Trimming at V came to 3 bases and at J to 4 bases, leaving 5 bases not matched to a gene. Germline values: CDR1 SQVTM, CDR2 ANQGSEA. The CDR3 reads CSVEPGGGTEAFF. CDR3 nucleotide sequence: TGCAGCGTTGAGCCAGGGGGGGGCACTGAAGCTTTCTTT.

This clone appeared once. This chain joins TRBV2 and TRBJ2-2; a weak D match, TRBD1 (6 bases). This CDR3 has 15 residues. Trimming cost V 6 bases and J 0 bases, with 11 bases left between them. Germline V gene lookup returns CDR1 SNHLY and CDR2 FYNNEI. The CDR3 DNA reads TGTGCCAGCAGCTACAGGGTTTCGAACACCGGGGAGCTGTTTTTT. Its translation: CASSYRVSNTGELFF.

This chain uses TRBV10-3 with TRBJ1-5, with unresolved D. The V gene lost 0 bases and the J gene lost 4 bases, with 13 bases spanning the gap. The germline V gene encodes CDR1 ENHRY and CDR2 SYGVKD. The CDR3 extends over 16 amino acids. CDR3 amino acids: CAISESFVTQNQPQHF. DNA of the CDR3: TGTGCCATCAGTGAGTCGTTCGTTACACAGAATCAGCCCCAGCATTTT.

The V gene is TRBV20-1, the J gene TRBJ2-7; D not resolved. This CDR3 is built from 11 residues. V lost 2 bases and J 3 bases, leaving 5 bases between the germline ends. Germline loops: CDR1 DFQATT, CDR2 SNEGSKA (reference sequence). Written as DNA, the CDR3 is TGCAGTGCTAGATGGGGCTACGAGCAGTACTTC. Its protein is CSARWGYEQYF.

This clone was detected only once. J is TRBJ1-1 and V is TRBV7-8; D call uncertain. The length of the CDR3 is 15 residues. V was trimmed by 0 bases and J by 4 bases, leaving 12 bases between them. The germline V gene encodes CDR1 SGHVS and CDR2 FQNEAQ. CDR3 sequence (DNA): TGTGCCAGCAGCTTAGCGACGGGTTTGGGCACTGAAGCTTTCTTT. It yields the protein CASSLATGLGTEAFF.

The chain employs TRBV5-1 and TRBJ2-7, with a possible D match to TRBD2 (7 bases). The V end lost 4 bases, the J end lost 9 bases, and 20 bases lay between the germline ends. Germline V gene data show CDR1 as SGHRS and CDR2 as YFSETQ. The CDR3 loop spans 14 amino acids. The chain's CDR3 is CASSPLGGPQGQYF. The CDR3 nucleotides are TGCGCCAGCAGCCCCTTGGGGGGGCCCCAGGGGCAGTACTTC. The full variable domain, with the rest looked up from reference TRBV5-1 and TRBJ2-7, is KAGVTQTPRYLIKTRGQQVTLSCSPISGHRSVSWYQQTPGQGLQFLFEYFSETQRNKGNFPGRFSGRQFSNSRSEMNVSTLELGDSALYLCASSPLGGPQGQYFGPGTRLTVT.

The J gene is TRBJ1-3, the V gene TRBV25-1; D remains unclear. V lost 7 bases and J lost 4, with 20 bases in between. The CDR3 has 16 residues. The germline CDR1 and CDR2 sequences are MGHDK and SYGVNS. This chain's CDR3 is CASTEMLLAQGNTIYF. CDR3 coding DNA: TGTGCCAGCACCGAGATGCTCCTGGCCCAAGGAAACACCATATATTTT.

This clone was seen once. The rearrangement joins TRBV19 to TRBJ2-2, with 14 bases lining up with TRBD2. V lost 5 bases to trimming and J lost 6 bases; unmatched junction nucleotides: 5. Germline V lookup: CDR1 LNHDA, CDR2 SQIVND (reference sequence). This CDR3 is 16 amino acids long. This CDR3 is CASSGGLAGVPGELFF. CDR3 nucleotide sequence: TGTGCCAGTAGTGGGGGACTAGCGGGAGTCCCCGGGGAGCTGTTTTTT.

V usage is TRBV5-1 and J usage is TRBJ2-1; 12 positions match TRBD2. Germline trimming cut 4 bases from V and 3 bases from J; bases unmatched to any gene: 5. Germline V CDR1 and CDR2: SGHRS, YFSETQ. The CDR3 covers 16 residues. The DNA for the CDR3 is TGCGCCAGCAGCACCGGACTAGCGGGACTCTACAATGAGCAGTTCTTC. It encodes CASSTGLAGLYNEQFF.

The CDR3 coding sequence is TGTGCCATCAGTGAGGGGCAGGGTCGGGCCTATGGCTACACCTTC. The encoded protein is CAISEGQGRAYGYTF. This chain connects TRBV10-3 to TRBJ1-2, with D perhaps matching TRBD1 (5 bases). Germline CDR1 is ENHRY and CDR2 is SYGVKD. The CDR3 covers 15 residues. Trimming stripped 2 bases from V and 4 bases from J, with 14 bases between.

CDR3 nucleotides: TGCGCCAGCAGCCAAGAGACAGTGGATACGCAGTATTTT. This encodes CASSQETVDTQYF. The V and J genes are TRBV4-1 and TRBJ2-3, with D tentatively TRBD1 (5 bases). Germline-derived CDR1 and CDR2 are MGHRA and YSYEKL. Between the trimmed V and J ends, which lost 0 bases and 6 bases, there was a span of 7 bases. The CDR3 length is 13 residues.

V is TRBV18 and J is TRBJ2-7, with 12 bases matching TRBD2. Germline loops: CDR1 KGHSH, CDR2 LQKENI. V lost 6 bases to trimming and J lost 5 bases; unmatched junction nucleotides: 8. The CDR3 runs to 15 residues. The CDR3 sequence: CASSSGTSGFDEQYF. CDR3 nucleotides: TGTGCCAGCTCGTCTGGGACTAGCGGGTTCGACGAGCAGTACTTC.

This clone has just a few counts. The rearrangement uses TRBV19 and TRBJ2-1; D is uncertain. The V gene's germline CDR1 is LNHDA and CDR2 SQIVND (reference sequence). Trimming took off 7 bases at V and 3 bases at J, with 4 bases between the two ends. This CDR3 comprises 11 residues. The DNA for the CDR3 is TGTGCCAGTAAGGACTACAATGAGCAGTTCTTC. As protein: CASKDYNEQFF.

This sequence joins TRBV5-1 and TRBJ2-1, with TRBD2 matching 8 bases. Germline-derived CDR1 and CDR2 are SGHRS and YFSETQ. After removal of 4 bases from V and 5 bases from J, the junction contained 11 bases not matched to a gene. The CDR3 length is 16 residues. CDR3 DNA sequence: TGCGCCAGCAGCCTTGGGGTAGCGGGATTGAACAATGAGCAGTTCTTC. Its protein product is CASSLGVAGLNNEQFF.

This clone has a single count. The rearrangement uses TRBV5-5 and TRBJ1-2; TRBD1 aligns across 12 bases. The CDR3 loop spans 15 amino acids. Germline V gene sequence: CDR1 SGHKS, CDR2 YYEKEE (reference sequence). Trimming removed 3 bases from V and 5 bases from J; junction bases left unmatched: 5. CDR3 residues: CASSSPGQGAYGYTF. In DNA, the CDR3 is TGTGCCAGCAGCTCCCCGGGACAGGGGGCTTATGGCTACACCTTC.

The chain couples TRBV7-2 to TRBJ2-7; TRBD2 agrees at 8 bases. Germline V gene sequence: CDR1 SGHTA, CDR2 FQGNSA. The CDR3 length is 14 residues. With V trimmed by 6 bases and J by 7 bases, 11 bases remained unmatched. The CDR3 coding sequence is TGTGCCAGCAGAAGACTAGCGACCTCGGCTGAGCAGTACTTC. It yields the protein CASRRLATSAEQYF.

The V call is TRBV7-9, the J call TRBJ2-1; 9 nucleotides agree with TRBD2. The CDR3 runs 17 residues. Germline values: CDR1 SEHNR, CDR2 FQNEAQ (reference sequence). The J segment lost 9 bases and the V segment lost 4 bases, leaving 16 bases of the junction unmatched. The CDR3 DNA reads TGTGCCAGCAGCTCCGGCCGACGAGCGGGGGGCCAGCCTGAGCAGTTCTTC. This translates into CASSSGRRAGGQPEQFF.

Turning to this clone: This same CDR3 is encoded by further DNA sequences in the sample. As DNA, the CDR3 is TGTGCCAGCAGCCTGGCGGGACGGACCTACGAGCAGTACTTC. Its translation is CASSLAGRTYEQYF. The chain joins TRBV7-8 to TRBJ2-7, with a weak D call TRBD2 (6 bases). The V end was cut by 5 bases, the J end by 2 bases, with 13 bases between. The V gene's germline CDR1 is SGHVS and CDR2 FQNEAQ. The CDR3 runs to 14 residues.

The chain recombines TRBV6-1 with TRBJ2-5, with D tentatively TRBD2 (5 bases). Germline V lookup: CDR1 MNHNS, CDR2 SASEGT. The CDR3 has 12 residues. V shed 5 bases and J shed 2 bases, with 6 bases lying between them. CDR3 loop: CASSPGQETQYF. CDR3 bases: TGTGCCAGCAGTCCGGGGCAAGAGACCCAGTACTTC.

This chain links TRBV11-3 with TRBJ2-3, with no clear D. The CDR3 is made up of 16 amino acids. Germline assignment: CDR1 SGHNT and CDR2 YENEEA. V dropped 0 bases and J dropped 0 bases, with 10 bases sitting between them. The CDR3 is CASSLDLAASTDTQYF. The CDR3 bases are TGTGCCAGCAGCTTAGATCTTGCGGCTAGCACAGATACGCAGTATTTT. Full variable domain (rest looked up from reference TRBV11-3 and TRBJ2-3): EAGVVQSPRYKIIEKKQPVAFWCNPISGHNTLYWYLQNLGQGPELLIRYENEEAVDDSQLPKDRFSAERLKGVDSTLKIQPAELGDSAVYLCASSLDLAASTDTQYFGPGTRLTVL.

The CDR3 DNA follows: TGTGCCAGTAGTACCTCCGGGCTCCAAAAGGGGCAGCCCCAGCATTTT. It yields the protein CASSTSGLQKGQPQHF. The chain links TRBV19 to TRBJ1-5; TRBD1 is a possible D gene (5 bases). The V gene lost 4 bases and the J gene lost 7 bases, with 20 bases spanning the gap. The germline gives CDR1 LNHDA, CDR2 SQIVND (reference sequence). The CDR3 consists of 16 residues.

The chain carries TRBV6-1 and TRBJ2-5, with D maybe TRBD2 (7 bases). The CDR3 runs to 14 residues. Germline V CDR1 and CDR2: MNHNS, SASEGT. The V gene lost 0 bases and the J gene lost 5 bases, with 10 bases spanning the gap. The CDR3 region is CASSEAGGLETQYF. The CDR3 DNA follows: TGTGCCAGCAGTGAAGCGGGGGGGCTGGAGACCCAGTACTTC.

This rearrangement joins TRBV30 to TRBJ1-1; 7 bases align to TRBD1. From germline, CDR1 is GTSNPN and CDR2 SVGIG (reference sequence). This CDR3 is 13 amino acids long. Losses at the gene ends were 5 bases for V and 1 base for J; bases not matched to a gene: 4. The CDR3 here is CAWGDRSNTEAFF. CDR3 in DNA: TGTGCCTGGGGGGACAGATCGAACACTGAAGCTTTCTTT.

The V gene is TRBV19, the J gene TRBJ2-2, with TRBD1 identical over 8 bases. Trimming at V came to 5 bases and at J to 1 base, leaving 3 bases not matched to a gene. The CDR3 is 15 residues long. Germline V CDR1 and CDR2: LNHDA, SQIVND (reference sequence). CDR3 DNA: TGTGCCAGTAGTCGGGACAGGAGGAACACCGGGGAGCTGTTTTTT. It encodes CASSRDRRNTGELFF.

The chain joins TRBV19 to TRBJ1-5, with 7 bases identical to TRBD1. The V gene end was trimmed by 1 base and the J gene end by 5 bases; junction bases not matched to a gene: 5. The CDR3 extends over 15 amino acids. Germline-derived CDR1 and CDR2 are LNHDA and SQIVND (reference sequence). CDR3 region: CASSIGRGPYQPQHF. The CDR3 DNA follows: TGTGCCAGTAGTATAGGGAGGGGGCCATATCAGCCCCAGCATTTT.

The chain recombines TRBV12-5 with TRBJ2-2, with D perhaps matching TRBD2 (7 bases). Germline V lookup: CDR1 LGHNT, CDR2 FRNRAP. V lost 7 bases and J 8 bases, leaving 23 bases between the germline ends. The CDR3 extends over 16 amino acids. The CDR3 bases are TGTGCTAGTGCCCTCATGGGGGGCGGGAGATCTGGGGAGCTGTTTTTT. Its protein product is CASALMGGGRSGELFF.